This section outlines one T cell receptor (beta chain) sequence together with its context. CDR1 is DFQATT and CDR2 is SNEGSKA in the germline V gene (reference sequence). The CDR3 length is 14 residues. Researchers used roughly 3,800 ng of total RNA for each TCR library. Added by template switching were UMIs that each held a 6-nucleotide sample barcode. TCRdb reprocessed the 5' RACE reads and reports one entry per CDR3 protein, with no DNA. Its clone listing holds about 99,000 distinct CDR3 sequences. This record belongs to a study of monozygotic twins with inflammatory bowel disease. Investigators extracted total RNA from whole blood and did not sort T cells.

Source material: blood. The chain is built from TRBV20-1 and TRBJ2-7; TCRdb outputs TRBD1, but without DNA this stays unchecked. This clonotype originated in a human donor with ulcerative colitis or Crohn's disease, or a healthy co-twin of an affected twin (not recorded which). The CDR3 reads CSARSRGQTYEQYF.